A selection of T cell receptor beta chains follows, all from one sample in a study of cytomegalovirus exposure and HLA in healthy donors. Sequencing was performed with immunoSEQ multiplex PCR; in TCRdb, only in-frame clones are kept and a portion is missing. The sample holds about 160,000 clones. Input material: PBMCs. The origin of the receptors is a man aged 25 to 40 in good health and CMV-seronegative. Each CDR3 is given without its conserved first and last residue. The order of the fields is J gene, V gene, CDR3 protein.

J gene: TRBJ2-1; V gene: TRBV7-9; CDR3 protein: ASSLVRDREHNEQF
J gene: TRBJ2-7; V gene: TRBV27; CDR3 protein: ASSTGTATYEQY
J gene: TRBJ2-7; V gene: TRBV29-1; CDR3 protein: SVTAQGTGFSEQY
J gene: TRBJ2-7; V gene: TRBV18; CDR3 protein: ASSPGGQGRREQY
J gene: TRBJ2-2; V gene: TRBV6-5; CDR3 protein: ASRLAGETGELF
J gene: TRBJ2-7; V gene: TRBV9; CDR3 protein: ASSDMIQGATSEQY
J gene: TRBJ2-7; V gene: TRBV29-1; CDR3 protein: SVEVPTGGRYEQY
J gene: TRBJ2-3; V gene: TRBV5-4; CDR3 protein: ASSSAEGPDTQY
J gene: TRBJ2-1; V gene: TRBV5-5; CDR3 protein: ASSEGQHNEQF
J gene: TRBJ2-7; V gene: TRBV5-1; CDR3 protein: ASSLVTEDYEQY
J gene: TRBJ2-7; V gene: TRBV6-6; CDR3 protein: ASSYPTSGTYEQY
J gene: TRBJ2-7; V gene: TRBV2; CDR3 protein: ASSAGLAATYEQY
J gene: TRBJ1-1; V gene: TRBV29-1; CDR3 protein: SVSDRNTEAF
J gene: TRBJ1-2; V gene: TRBV6-1; CDR3 protein: ASSNSNGYT
J gene: TRBJ2-1; V gene: TRBV11-3; CDR3 protein: ASSRGQGTYNEQF
J gene: TRBJ2-1; V gene: TRBV5-1; CDR3 protein: ASSTGGLAGGMHEQF
J gene: TRBJ2-1; V gene: TRBV27; CDR3 protein: ASRGTSRGNEQF
J gene: TRBJ2-7; V gene: TRBV6-1; CDR3 protein: ASNPGRYEQY
J gene: TRBJ2-1; V gene: TRBV29-1; CDR3 protein: SVGRQGGYNEQF
J gene: TRBJ1-1; V gene: TRBV6-5; CDR3 protein: ASSYLGDTEAF
J gene: TRBJ2-5; V gene: TRBV19; CDR3 protein: ASSIEGAGETQY
J gene: TRBJ1-1; V gene: TRBV18; CDR3 protein: ASSPMAGHAF
J gene: TRBJ2-7; V gene: TRBV19; CDR3 protein: ASSVNRGGLAYEQY
J gene: TRBJ1-1; V gene: TRBV5-5; CDR3 protein: ASSSHAGTEAF
J gene: TRBJ2-1; V gene: TRBV6-5; CDR3 protein: ASKRTGDPQNEQF
J gene: TRBJ2-1; V gene: TRBV7-9; CDR3 protein: ASSFRREGRKF
J gene: TRBJ2-5; V gene: TRBV11-1; CDR3 protein: ASRNDKGETQY
J gene: TRBJ1-5; V gene: TRBV7-2; CDR3 protein: ASSTRQGAQPQH
J gene: TRBJ2-7; V gene: TRBV28; CDR3 protein: ASSPLGGEQY
J gene: TRBJ2-1; V gene: TRBV5-6; CDR3 protein: ASSWTHSGGADNEQF
J gene: TRBJ1-2; V gene: TRBV2; CDR3 protein: ASRGQGARYGYT
J gene: TRBJ1-1; V gene: TRBV18; CDR3 protein: ASSPLRTGGLDTEAF
J gene: TRBJ2-2; V gene: TRBV6-1; CDR3 protein: ASSPGTGNTGELF
J gene: TRBJ2-7; V gene: TRBV5-1; CDR3 protein: ASSDTSGTEEQY
J gene: TRBJ1-2; V gene: TRBV12-5; CDR3 protein: ASGSLRQEEGYT
J gene: TRBJ2-7; V gene: TRBV29-1; CDR3 protein: SVPGGTNLNEQY
J gene: TRBJ2-6; V gene: TRBV4-2; CDR3 protein: ASSQDPHSSGANVLT
J gene: TRBJ1-3; V gene: TRBV28; CDR3 protein: ASSWGGASSGNTIY
J gene: TRBJ1-3; V gene: TRBV10-2; CDR3 protein: ASSRGQDGNTIY
J gene: TRBJ1-2; V gene: TRBV11-2; CDR3 protein: ASRTTGTIFYGYT
J gene: TRBJ1-5; V gene: TRBV2; CDR3 protein: ASDGGDNQPQH
J gene: TRBJ2-5; V gene: TRBV5-1; CDR3 protein: ASSSGQGRVRETQY
J gene: TRBJ2-7; V gene: TRBV28; CDR3 protein: ASSPLPLATTYEQY
J gene: TRBJ1-2; V gene: TRBV5-1; CDR3 protein: ASSEPALADGSGYT
J gene: TRBJ2-5; V gene: TRBV7-2; CDR3 protein: ASSTTSEQETQY
J gene: TRBJ1-4; V gene: TRBV7-6; CDR3 protein: ASSLRGTPEKLF
J gene: .; V gene: TRBV19; CDR3 protein: ASSLTGDFSEQY